Listed here are 18 T cell receptor beta chains from one sample, sequenced in a study of identical twins. TCRdb redid the calling of the 5' RACE reads with MiXCR, one entry per CDR3 protein. In the table there are some 300,000 distinct CDR3 sequences, 12% of which are singletons. These same data were also listed under a study on yellow fever vaccine responses in identical twins.

Sequenced sample: CD8+ T cells sorted from blood. The receptors derive from a young woman in good health.

This chain links TRBV12-3 or TRBV12-4 with TRBJ2-4, with 7 bases matching TRBD2. There are 19 residues in the CDR3. Unmatched junction bases numbered 20, after V lost 4 bases and J lost 5 bases. In DNA form, the CDR3 reads TGTGCCAGCAGTTCGAGGGTCTCGAGGGCGGGGGAAGGACAAAACATTCAGTACTTC. Translation gives CASSSRVSRAGEGQNIQYF.

This clonotype was seen a handful of times. The CDR3 protein is CASGRAHTEAFF. The CDR3 DNA is TGTGCCAGCGGCAGGGCCCACACTGAAGCTTTCTTT. The V call is TRBV27, the J call TRBJ1-1; tentatively, D is TRBD1 (5 bases). Trimming cost V 8 bases and J 3 bases, with 10 bases left between them. CDR1 and CDR2 from the germline V gene are MNHEY and SMNVEV (reference sequence). The CDR3 has 12 residues.

This clonotype was detected a few times. The rearrangement joins TRBV29-1 to TRBJ2-3, with 8 bases lining up with TRBD1. The V and J ends lost 5 bases and 1 base, in that order; junction bases with no gene match: 2. The CDR3 sequence is 13 residues long. In germline, CDR1 is SQVTM, CDR2 ANQGSEA. CDR3 protein: CSVKDRGTDTQYF. The CDR3 DNA is TGCAGCGTTAAGGACAGGGGCACAGATACGCAGTATTTT.

This clonotype was detected only a few times. This chain connects TRBV28 to TRBJ2-7, with D possibly matching TRBD1 (6 bases). V lost 3 bases, J lost 5 bases, and 14 bases lay in between. Germline V gene lookup returns CDR1 MDHEN and CDR2 SYDVKM. The CDR3 has 14 residues. The CDR3 region is CASSFATGEDEQYF. The CDR3 DNA reads TGTGCCAGCAGTTTCGCGACAGGTGAGGACGAGCAGTACTTC.

There are a few counts of this clonotype. The chain uses TRBV4-1 and TRBJ1-6, with 7 bases matching TRBD1. Germline V CDR1 and CDR2: MGHRA, YSYEKL. The J segment lost 10 bases and the V segment lost 0 bases, leaving 6 bases of the junction unmatched. The CDR3 totals 15 residues. The chain's CDR3 is CASSQENRGDSPLHF. For the CDR3, the DNA is TGCGCCAGCAGCCAAGAGAACAGGGGAGACTCACCCCTCCACTTT.

This clonotype has at least ten counts. The chain employs TRBV29-1 and TRBJ2-7; D is possibly TRBD1 or TRBD2 (5 bases each). Trimming cost V 4 bases and J 0 bases, with 16 bases left between them. This CDR3 contains 15 residues. The germline gives CDR1 SQVTM, CDR2 ANQGSEA. In DNA form, the CDR3 reads TGCAGCGTTGGAGGGTTAGGGGTGAGCTCCTACGAGCAGTACTTC. Protein: CSVGGLGVSSYEQYF.

In regard to this clonotype: It may be a read error: a sequence one base away is much more abundant. V and J are TRBV4-1 and TRBJ2-3, with 8 bases fitting TRBD1. Germline lookup yields CDR1 MGHRA and CDR2 YSYEKL. The length of the CDR3 is 14 residues. CDR3 coding DNA: TGCGCCAGCAGCCAAGGGCAGGGGGCAGATACGCTGTATTTT. Amino acids: CASSQGQGADTLYF.

This clonotype has ten or more counts. This chain joins TRBV5-5 and TRBJ2-4; possible D gene TRBD1, 5 bases. The V end lost 3 bases, the J end lost 11 bases, and 18 bases lay between the germline ends. The CDR3 extends over 14 amino acids. CDR1 and CDR2 (germline): SGHKS, YYEKEE (reference sequence). The CDR3 nucleotides are TGTGCCAGCAGCTCCGATGACAGCCCGCTGTTTCAGTACTTC. As protein: CASSSDDSPLFQYF.

The rearrangement joins TRBV28 to TRBJ2-3; maybe TRBD1 (5 bases). The V gene lost 3 bases and the J gene lost 4 bases, with 17 bases spanning the gap. Germline CDR1 reads MDHEN; CDR2 reads SYDVKM. This CDR3 has 16 residues. The CDR3 nucleotides read TGTGCCAGCAGTTTCTCGGACCAGGGTCCGGCAGATACGCAGTATTTT. Protein: CASSFSDQGPADTQYF.

Many counts were recorded for this clonotype. This chain's CDR3 is CATSRDSGDTQYF. As DNA, the CDR3 is TGTGCCACCAGCAGAGATAGCGGGGATACGCAGTATTTT. The rearrangement joins TRBV15 to TRBJ2-3; 7 bases map to TRBD2. The CDR3 runs 13 residues. V trimming: 0 bases; J trimming: 6 bases; junction bases outside the gene matches: 0. The germline V gene encodes CDR1 LNHNV and CDR2 YYDKDF (reference sequence).

There are a few counts of this clonotype. The rearrangement joins TRBV12-3 or TRBV12-4 to TRBJ2-3; no reliable D call. Trimming stripped 3 bases from V and 6 bases from J, with 16 bases between. The CDR3 runs 15 residues. CDR3 region: CASSFEGLGSDTQYF. CDR3 DNA: TGTGCCAGCAGTTTTGAAGGGCTGGGGTCCGATACGCAGTATTTT.

This clonotype was detected many times. The chain has TRBV7-9 and TRBJ2-1, with TRBD2 as a possible D gene (6 bases). Trimming removed 5 bases from V and 4 bases from J, with 15 bases in between. The CDR3 sequence is 15 residues long. Germline V gives CDR1 SEHNR, CDR2 FQNEAQ (reference sequence). The CDR3 protein is CASSQGIAEYNEQFF. CDR3 nucleotide sequence: TGTGCCAGCAGCCAAGGGATAGCGGAATACAATGAGCAGTTCTTC. The full variable domain, completed using reference TRBV7-9 and TRBJ2-1, is DTGVSQNPRHKITKRGQNVTFRCDPISEHNRLYWYRQTLGQGPEFLTYFQNEAQLEKSRLLSDRFSAERPKGSFSTLEIQRTEQGDSAMYLCASSQGIAEYNEQFFGPGTRLTVL.

This clonotype was seen more than once but under ten times. V and J are TRBV29-1 and TRBJ2-1; D not resolved. V was shortened by 4 bases and J by 6 bases, with 4 bases between the two germline ends. From germline, CDR1 is SQVTM and CDR2 ANQGSEA. This CDR3 has 10 amino acids. The CDR3 DNA reads TGCAGCGTTGCTTCCAATGAGCAGTTCTTC. It encodes CSVASNEQFF.

The chain couples TRBV5-1 to TRBJ1-2; 8 bases fit TRBD1. The CDR3 loop spans 14 amino acids. After removal of 3 bases from V and 4 bases from J, the junction contained 5 bases not matched to a gene. Per the germline V gene, CDR1 is SGHRS and CDR2 is YFSETQ. CDR3 residues: CASSSGGGSYGYTF. The CDR3 nucleotides are TGCGCCAGCAGCTCAGGGGGCGGATCCTATGGCTACACCTTC.

This chain uses TRBV2 with TRBJ2-3; 13 positions agree with TRBD2. The CDR3 contains 17 residues. The V gene end was trimmed by 11 bases and the J gene end by 5 bases; junction bases not matched to a gene: 16. Germline lookup yields CDR1 SNHLY and CDR2 FYNNEI. The CDR3 loop reads CAEYTSGRAGAGDTQYF. In nucleotides, the CDR3 is TGTGCCGAATACACTAGCGGGAGGGCCGGGGCCGGAGATACGCAGTATTTT. Full variable domain (rest looked up from reference TRBV2 and TRBJ2-3): EPEVTQTPSHQVTQMGQEVILRCVPISNHLYFYWYRQILGQKVEFLVSFYNNEISEKSEIFDDQFSVERPDGSNFTLKIRSTKLEDSAMYFCAEYTSGRAGAGDTQYFGPGTRLTVL.

The chain links TRBV7-8 to TRBJ2-2; D possibly uses TRBD1 or TRBD2 (5 bases each). The ends were cut back, 5 bases at V and 4 bases at J, with 17 bases in the middle. CDR3 length: 16 residues. Germline-derived CDR1 and CDR2 are SGHVS and FQNEAQ. CDR3 region: CASSGAGTSLTGELFF. Written as DNA, the CDR3 is TGTGCCAGCAGCGGAGCCGGGACCTCGCTCACCGGGGAGCTGTTTTTT. Combining the CDR3 with reference TRBV7-8 and TRBJ2-2 gives the whole variable domain GAGVSQSPRYKVAKRGQDVALRCDPISGHVSLFWYQQALGQGPEFLTYFQNEAQLDKSGLPSDRFFAERPEGSVSTLKIQRTQQEDSAVYLCASSGAGTSLTGELFFGEGSRLTVL.

This clonotype has a handful of counts. The CDR3 DNA reads TGCGCCAGCAGCCAGCCGCCCGGGGAGCTGTTTTTT. Translating it yields CASSQPPGELFF. The chain recombines TRBV4-1 with TRBJ2-2; no clear D. V lost 3 bases to trimming and J lost 6 bases, with 5 bases between them. CDR3 length equals 12 residues. Germline CDR1 reads MGHRA; CDR2 reads YSYEKL.

The rearrangement uses TRBV7-9 and TRBJ2-2; 8 positions match TRBD2. This CDR3 has 15 residues. V dropped 4 bases and J dropped 6; count of bases not matched to a gene: 7. The germline V gene has CDR1 SEHNR and CDR2 FQNEAQ (reference sequence). The CDR3 DNA reads as TGTGCCAGCAGCTCTCCAGGACTAGCCCCCGGGGAGCTGTTTTTT. This translates into CASSSPGLAPGELFF.